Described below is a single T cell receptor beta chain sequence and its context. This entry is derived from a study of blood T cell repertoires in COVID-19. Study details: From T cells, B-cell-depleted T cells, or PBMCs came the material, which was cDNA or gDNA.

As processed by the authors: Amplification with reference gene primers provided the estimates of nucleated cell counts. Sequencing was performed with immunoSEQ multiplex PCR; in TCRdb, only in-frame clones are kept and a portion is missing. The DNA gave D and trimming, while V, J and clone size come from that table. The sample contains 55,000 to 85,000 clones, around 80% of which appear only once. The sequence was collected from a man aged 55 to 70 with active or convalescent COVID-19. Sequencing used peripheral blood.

The DNA of the CDR3 is TGTGCCAGCAGCCGAGCGTCCAGGGGCCCCACAGATACGCAGTATTTT. This encodes CASSRASRGPTDTQYF. The genes are TRBV5-8 and TRBJ2-3, with a weak D call TRBD1 (6 bases). V was cut by 4 bases and J by 2 bases, with 17 bases left in between. This CDR3 comprises 16 residues. Germline V gene data show CDR1 as SGHTS and CDR2 as YDEGEE.